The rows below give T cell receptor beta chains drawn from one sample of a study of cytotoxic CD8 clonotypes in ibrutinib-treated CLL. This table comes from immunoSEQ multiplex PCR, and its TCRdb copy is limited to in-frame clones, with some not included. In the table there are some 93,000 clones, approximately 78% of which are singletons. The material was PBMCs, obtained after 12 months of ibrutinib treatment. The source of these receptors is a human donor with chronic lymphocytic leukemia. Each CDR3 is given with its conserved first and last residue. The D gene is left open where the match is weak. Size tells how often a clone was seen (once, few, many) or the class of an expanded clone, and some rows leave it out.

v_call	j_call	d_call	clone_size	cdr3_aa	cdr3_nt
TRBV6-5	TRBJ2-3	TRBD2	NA	CASTISGGRTDTQYF	TGTGCCAGCACTATTAGCGGGGGGCGCACAGATACGCAGTATTTT
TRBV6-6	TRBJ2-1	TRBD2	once	CASRPTSANEQFF	TGTGCCAGCAGGCCTACTAGCGCCAATGAGCAGTTCTTC
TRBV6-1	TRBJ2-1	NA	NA	CASGRGGGSYNEQFF	TGTGCCAGCGGAAGAGGGGGGGGCTCCTACAATGAGCAGTTCTTC
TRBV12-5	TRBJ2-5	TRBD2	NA	CASGFPNRTSGVEYF	TGTGCTAGTGGTTTCCCCAACCGGACTAGCGGGGTGGAGTACTTC
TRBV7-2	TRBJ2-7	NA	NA	CASSLSPFLYEQYF	TGTGCCAGCAGCTTATCCCCCTTCCTTTACGAGCAGTACTTC
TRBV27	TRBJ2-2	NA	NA	CASSSSDFLYGELFF	NA
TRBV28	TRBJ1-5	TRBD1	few	CASSGTAANQPQHF	TGTGCCAGCAGTGGGACAGCTGCCAATCAGCCCCAGCATTTT
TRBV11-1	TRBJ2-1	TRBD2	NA	CASSWSLAGGHNEQFF	TGTGCCAGCAGCTGGTCACTAGCGGGGGGCCACAATGAGCAGTTCTTC
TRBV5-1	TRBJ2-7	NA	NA	CASSLVSSYEQYF	TGCGCCAGCAGCTTGGTCAGTTCCTACGAGCAGTACTTC
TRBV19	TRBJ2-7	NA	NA	CASRDSYEQYF	TGTGCCAGTAGGGACAGCTACGAGCAGTACTTC
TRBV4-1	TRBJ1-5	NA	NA	CASAGGNIGQPQHF	TGCGCCAGCGCGGGAGGGAACATCGGTCAGCCCCAGCATTTT
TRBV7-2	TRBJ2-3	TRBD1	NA	CASSLRDRGTDTQYF	TGTGCCAGCAGCTTAAGGGACAGAGGCACAGATACGCAGTATTTT
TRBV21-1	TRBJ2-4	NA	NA	CASNKEGDIQYF	TGTGCCAGCAATAAGGAGGGAGACATTCAGTACTTC
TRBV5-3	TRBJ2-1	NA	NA	CARFECEQFF	TGTGCCAGATTTGAATGTGAGCAGTTCTTC
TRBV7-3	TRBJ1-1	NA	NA	CASSPGGTTEAFF	TGTGCCAGCAGCCCCGGAGGGACCACTGAAGCTTTCTTT
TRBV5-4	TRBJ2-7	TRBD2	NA	CASSSQRGTSYEQYF	TGTGCCAGCAGTTCCCAGCGGGGGACCTCCTACGAGCAGTACTTC
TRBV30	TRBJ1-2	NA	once	CAWSPGAINYGYTF	TGTGCCTGGAGCCCAGGGGCCATCAACTATGGCTACACCTTC